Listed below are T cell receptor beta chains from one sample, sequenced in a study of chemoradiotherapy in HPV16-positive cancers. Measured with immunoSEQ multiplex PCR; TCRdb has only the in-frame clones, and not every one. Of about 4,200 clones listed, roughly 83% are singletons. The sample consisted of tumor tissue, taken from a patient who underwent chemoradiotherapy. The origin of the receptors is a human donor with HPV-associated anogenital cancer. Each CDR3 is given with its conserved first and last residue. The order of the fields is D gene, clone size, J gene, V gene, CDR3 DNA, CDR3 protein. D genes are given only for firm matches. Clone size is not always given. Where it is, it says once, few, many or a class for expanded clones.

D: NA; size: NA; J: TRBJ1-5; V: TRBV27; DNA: TGTGCCAGCAGTTTATCGTACAGAAATCAGCCCCAGCATTTT; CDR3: CASSLSYRNQPQHF
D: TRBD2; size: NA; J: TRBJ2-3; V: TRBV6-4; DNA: TGTGCCAGCAGTGACGAGGCGGGAGGACGTACAGATACGCAGTATTTT; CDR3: CASSDEAGGRTDTQYF
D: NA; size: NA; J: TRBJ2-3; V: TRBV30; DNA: TGTGCCTGGAGTGGATCGGATACGCAGTATTTT; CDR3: CAWSGSDTQYF
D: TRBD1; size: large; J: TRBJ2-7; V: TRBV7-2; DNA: TGTGCCAGCAGCTTAGGCTCCGGGACAGCTTTCTACGAGCAGTACTTC; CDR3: CASSLGSGTAFYEQYF
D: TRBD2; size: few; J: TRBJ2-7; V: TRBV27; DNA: TGTGCCAGCGGACTAGCGGATACCTACGAGCAGTACTTC; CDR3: CASGLADTYEQYF
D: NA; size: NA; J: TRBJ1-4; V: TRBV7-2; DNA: TGTGCCAGCAACGGCGGGAGACCTAATGAAAAACTGTTTTTT; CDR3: CASNGGRPNEKLFF
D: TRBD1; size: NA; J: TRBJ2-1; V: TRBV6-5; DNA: TGTGCCAGCAGTTTGGTGACAGGGGAGGCCTACAATGAGCAGTTCTTC; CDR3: CASSLVTGEAYNEQFF
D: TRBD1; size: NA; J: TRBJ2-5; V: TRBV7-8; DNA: TGTGCCAGCAGCGCGGACAGGGGAGAGACCCAGTACTTC; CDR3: CASSADRGETQYF
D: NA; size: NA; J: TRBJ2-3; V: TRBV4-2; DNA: TGTGCCAGCAGCCAAGAATCCGGGGGCTTCACAGATACGCAGTATTTT; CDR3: CASSQESGGFTDTQYF
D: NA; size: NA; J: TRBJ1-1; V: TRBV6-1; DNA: TGTGCCAGCAGTGAAGGGGGCCCATGGGACACTGAAGCTTTCTTT; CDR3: CASSEGGPWDTEAFF
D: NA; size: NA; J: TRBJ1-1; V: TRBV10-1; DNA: TGCGCCAGCAGTGGATTAGGACAATCTGAAGCTTTCTTT; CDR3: CASSGLGQSEAFF
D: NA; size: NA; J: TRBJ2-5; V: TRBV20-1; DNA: TGCAGTGCTAGAGATACTGGTACCCAGTACTTC; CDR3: CSARDTGTQYF
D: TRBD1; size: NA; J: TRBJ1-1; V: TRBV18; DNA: TGTGCCAGCTCCCGCGGACAGGGGCGGGCGGGTGACACTGAAGCTTTCTTT; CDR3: CASSRGQGRAGDTEAFF
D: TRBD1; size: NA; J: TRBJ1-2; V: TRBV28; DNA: TGTGCCAGCAGTTTTTCGACAGGGGCCGCGTCTAACTATGGCTACACCTTC; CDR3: CASSFSTGAASNYGYTF
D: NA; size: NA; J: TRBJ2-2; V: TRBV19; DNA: TGTGCCAGTAGGCGGGGCGGAAACACCGGGGAGCTGTTTTTT; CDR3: CASRRGGNTGELFF
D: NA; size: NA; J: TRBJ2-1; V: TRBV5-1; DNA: TGCGCCAGCCGGACAGGCGGTTCCTTGGGGGGCTACAATGAGCAGTTCTTC; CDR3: CASRTGGSLGGYNEQFF
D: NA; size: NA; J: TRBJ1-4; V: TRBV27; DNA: TGTGCCAGCAGAAATTTGGGGGTAAATGGAAAACTGTTTTTT; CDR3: CASRNLGVNGKLFF
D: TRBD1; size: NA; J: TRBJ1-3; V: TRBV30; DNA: TGTGCCTGGAGTGTAGGGGGTGGGACAGGTAGCTCTGGAAACACCATATATTTT; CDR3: CAWSVGGGTGSSGNTIYF